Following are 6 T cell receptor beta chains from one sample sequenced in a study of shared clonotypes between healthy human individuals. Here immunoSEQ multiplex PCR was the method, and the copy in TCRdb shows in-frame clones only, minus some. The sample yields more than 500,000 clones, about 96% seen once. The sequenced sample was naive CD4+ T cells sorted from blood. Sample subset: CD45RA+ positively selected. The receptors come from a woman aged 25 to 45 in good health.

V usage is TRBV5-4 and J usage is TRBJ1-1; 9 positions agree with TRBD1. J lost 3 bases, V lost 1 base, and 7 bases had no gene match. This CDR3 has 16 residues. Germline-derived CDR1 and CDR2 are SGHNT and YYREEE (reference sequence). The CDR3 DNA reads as TGTGCCAGCAGCTTGAAAGGCGACAGGGGGGACACTGAAGCTTTCTTT. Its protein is CASSLKGDRGDTEAFF.

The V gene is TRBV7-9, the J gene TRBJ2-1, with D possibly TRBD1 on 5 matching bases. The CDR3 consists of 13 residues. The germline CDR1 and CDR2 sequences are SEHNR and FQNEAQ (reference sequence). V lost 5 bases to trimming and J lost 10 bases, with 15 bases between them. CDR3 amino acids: CASSEASAGEQFF. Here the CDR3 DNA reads TGTGCCAGCAGCGAGGCGAGTGCAGGGGAGCAGTTCTTC. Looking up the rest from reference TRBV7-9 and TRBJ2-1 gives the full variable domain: DTGVSQNPRHKITKRGQNVTFRCDPISEHNRLYWYRQTLGQGPEFLTYFQNEAQLEKSRLLSDRFSAERPKGSFSTLEIQRTEQGDSAMYLCASSEASAGEQFFGPGTRLTVL.

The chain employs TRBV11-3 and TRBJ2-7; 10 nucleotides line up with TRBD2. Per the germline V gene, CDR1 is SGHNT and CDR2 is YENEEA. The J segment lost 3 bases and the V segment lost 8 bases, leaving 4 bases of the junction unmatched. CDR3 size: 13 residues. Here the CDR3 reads CASSSGSSYEQYF. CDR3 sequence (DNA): TGTGCCAGCTCTAGCGGGAGTAGCTACGAGCAGTACTTC.

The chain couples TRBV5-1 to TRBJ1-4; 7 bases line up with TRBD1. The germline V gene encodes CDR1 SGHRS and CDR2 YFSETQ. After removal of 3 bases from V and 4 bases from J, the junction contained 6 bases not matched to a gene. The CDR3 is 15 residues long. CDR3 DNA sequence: TGCGCCAGCAGCTGGGACAGTCTCCGTAATGAAAAACTGTTTTTT. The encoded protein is CASSWDSLRNEKLFF.

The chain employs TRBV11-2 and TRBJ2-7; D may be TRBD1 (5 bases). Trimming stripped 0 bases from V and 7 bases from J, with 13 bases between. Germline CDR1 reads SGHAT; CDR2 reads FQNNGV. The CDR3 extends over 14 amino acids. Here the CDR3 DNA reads TGTGCCAGCAGCTTAGACTTGCCAGGGTTTGAGCAGTACTTC. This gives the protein CASSLDLPGFEQYF.

In nucleotides, the CDR3 is TGTGCCAGCAGCTCCCCGGGACAGGGGACCCTCGAAGCTTTCTTT. It yields the protein CASSSPGQGTLEAFF. V and J are TRBV11-2 and TRBJ1-1, with TRBD1 matching 10 bases. With V trimmed by 4 bases and J by 8 bases, 10 bases remained unmatched. The germline V gene encodes CDR1 SGHAT and CDR2 FQNNGV. The length of the CDR3 is 15 residues.